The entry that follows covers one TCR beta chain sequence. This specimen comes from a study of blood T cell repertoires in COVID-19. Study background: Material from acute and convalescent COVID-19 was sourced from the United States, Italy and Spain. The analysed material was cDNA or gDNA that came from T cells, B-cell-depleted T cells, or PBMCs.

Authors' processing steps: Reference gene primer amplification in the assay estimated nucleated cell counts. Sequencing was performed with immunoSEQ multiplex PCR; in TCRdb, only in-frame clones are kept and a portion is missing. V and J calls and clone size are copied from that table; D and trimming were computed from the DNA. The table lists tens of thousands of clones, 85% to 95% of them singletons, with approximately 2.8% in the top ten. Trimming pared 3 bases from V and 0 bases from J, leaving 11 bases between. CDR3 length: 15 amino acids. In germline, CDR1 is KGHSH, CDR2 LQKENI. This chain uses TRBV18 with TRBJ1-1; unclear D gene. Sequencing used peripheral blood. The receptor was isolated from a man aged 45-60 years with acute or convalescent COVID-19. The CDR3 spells CASSPRSPMNTEAFF. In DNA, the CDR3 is TGTGCCAGCTCACCCAGATCCCCCATGAACACTGAAGCTTTCTTT. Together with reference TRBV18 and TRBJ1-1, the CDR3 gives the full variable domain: NAGVMQNPRHLVRRRGQEARLRCSPMKGHSHVYWYRQLPEEGLKFMVYLQKENIIDESGMPKERFSAEFPKEGPSILRIQQVVRGDSAAYFCASSPRSPMNTEAFFGQGTRLTVV.